The clone carrying this T cell receptor (beta chain) occurred many times. The sample's time point: after trial treatment. Indicated treatment: LDRT plus nivolumab, ipilimumab, low-dose cyclophosphamide and aspirin (RACIN trial). cDNA synthesis used a TRAV/TRBV-specific primer set for both chains. The TCRs were subjected to amplification over 20 PCR cycles employing a constant-region primer in conjunction with a V-primer adapter. Using its own MiXCR run on the reads, TCRdb lists one record per CDR3 protein. Of 85,000 to 95,000 distinct CDR3 sequences in the sample, more than 20% were seen once. The data are from a study of low-dose radiotherapy and immunotherapy resistance in tumors. The wider study: For Cohort 1, fractions of 0.5 Gy were given every 2 weeks, reaching 6.5 Gy overall. In Cohort 2, 1 Gy per fraction was delivered every two weeks, for a total of 13 Gy over 26 weeks. One day before radiation and immunotherapy, intravenous cyclophosphamide 200 mg/m2 was administered, with this repeated every two weeks.

This CDR3 region has 16 residues. Germline CDR1 is DFQATT and CDR2 is SNEGSKA (reference sequence). Between the trimmed V and J ends, which lost 0 bases and 3 bases, there was a span of 16 bases. This clonotype was obtained from a female donor with ovarian cancer. The chain employs TRBV20-1 and TRBJ2-3; D is undetermined. Here the sequenced sample was PBMCs, taken after low-dose radiotherapy plus immunotherapy. This chain's CDR3 is CSARDQGFRATDTQYF. CDR3 in DNA: TGCAGTGCTAGAGACCAAGGTTTTCGAGCAACAGATACGCAGTATTTT.